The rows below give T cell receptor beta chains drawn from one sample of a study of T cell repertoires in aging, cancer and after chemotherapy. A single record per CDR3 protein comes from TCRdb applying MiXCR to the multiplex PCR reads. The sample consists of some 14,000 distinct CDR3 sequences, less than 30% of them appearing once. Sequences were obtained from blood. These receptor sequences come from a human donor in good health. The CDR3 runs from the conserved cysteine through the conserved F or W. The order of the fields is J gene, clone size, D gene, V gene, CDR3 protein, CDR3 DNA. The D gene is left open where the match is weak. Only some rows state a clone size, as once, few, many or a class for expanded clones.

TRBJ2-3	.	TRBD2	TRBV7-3	CASSRLAGGQDTQYF	TGTGCCAGCAGCCGACTAGCGGGGGGGCAGGATACGCAGTATTTT
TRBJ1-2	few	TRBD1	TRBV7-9	CASSLGGQGKRDF	TGTGCCAGCAGCTTAGGGGGACAGGGGAAGAGAGATTTC
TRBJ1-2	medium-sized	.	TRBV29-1	CSVSNGGYTF	TGCAGCGTCTCCAACGGGGGGTACACCTTC
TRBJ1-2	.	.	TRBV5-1	CASSLGQAKDYGYTF	TGCGCCAGCAGCTTGGGGCAGGCGAAGGATTATGGCTACACCTTC
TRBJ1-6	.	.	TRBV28	CASREGDSPLHF	TGTGCCAGCAGGGAGGGCGATTCACCCCTCCACTTT
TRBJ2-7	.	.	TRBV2	CASSEEPWTAGGEQYF	TGTGCCAGCAGTGAAGAGCCGTGGACTGCCGGGGGTGAGCAGTACTTC
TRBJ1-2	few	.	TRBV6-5	CASSYVVQTSGGGTRDYGYTF	TGTGCCAGCAGTTACGTGGTTCAGACATCCGGCGGGGGGACGAGAGACTATGGCTACACCTTC
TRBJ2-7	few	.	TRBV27	CASSLRQDAYEQYF	TGTGCCAGCAGTTTACGCCAGGATGCCTACGAGCAGTACTTC
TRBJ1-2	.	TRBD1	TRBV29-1	CSVAWTGTNYTF	TGCAGCGTTGCGTGGACAGGGACGAACTACACCTTC
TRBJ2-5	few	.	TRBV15	CATSGRGLRGTQYF	TGTGCCACCAGCGGACGGGGACTCAGAGGGACCCAGTACTTC
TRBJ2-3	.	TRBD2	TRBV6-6	CASSYPRSGRYGGGVTDTQYF	TGTGCCAGCAGTTACCCAAGGTCCGGGCGGTACGGGGGGGGTGTCACAGATACGCAGTATTTT
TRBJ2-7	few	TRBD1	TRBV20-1	CSASKDRVNYEQYF	TGCAGTGCTAGCAAAGACAGGGTTAACTACGAGCAGTACTTC
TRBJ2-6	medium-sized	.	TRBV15	CATSLLSGANVLTF	TGTGCCACCAGCCTTCTATCTGGGGCCAACGTCCTGACTTTC
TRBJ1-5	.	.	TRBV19	CASSIPQRPSNQPQHF	TGTGCCAGTAGTATACCCCAGAGACCTAGCAATCAGCCCCAGCATTTT
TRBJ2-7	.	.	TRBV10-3	CAISESQGRSYEQYF	TGTGCCATCAGTGAGTCGCAGGGCCGGTCCTACGAGCAGTACTTC
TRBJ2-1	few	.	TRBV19	CASSTLRTIALDEQFF	TGTGCCAGTAGTACCCTACGGACTATAGCGCTAGATGAGCAGTTCTTC
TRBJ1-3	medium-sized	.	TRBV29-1	CSAMDMGSGNTIYF	TGCAGCGCTATGGACATGGGTAGTGGAAACACCATATATTTT
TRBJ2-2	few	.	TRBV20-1	CSARGSLNTGELFF	TGCAGTGCCCGGGGGTCCCTGAACACCGGGGAGCTGTTTTTT
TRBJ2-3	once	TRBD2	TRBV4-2	CASSQDQTSGTDTQYF	TGTGCCAGCAGCCAAGATCAGACTAGCGGCACAGATACGCAGTATTTT
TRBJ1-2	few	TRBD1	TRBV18	CASSQGDRGLYGYTF	TGTGCCAGCTCACAAGGGGACAGGGGACTTTATGGCTACACCTTC
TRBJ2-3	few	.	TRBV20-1	CSAVTPGDTDTQYF	TGCAGTGCCGTCACCCCGGGGGACACAGATACGCAGTATTTT
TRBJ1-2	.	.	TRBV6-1	CASSEAGRGGYGYTF	TGTGCCAGCAGTGAAGCGGGCAGGGGTGGCTATGGCTACACCTTC
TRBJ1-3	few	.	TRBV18	CASSQKTFSSGNTIYF	TGTGCCAGCTCACAAAAGACTTTCAGCTCTGGAAACACCATATATTTT
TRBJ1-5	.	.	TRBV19	CASSIDGRGTQPQHF	TGTGCCAGTAGTATAGACGGCAGGGGCACCCAGCCCCAGCATTTT
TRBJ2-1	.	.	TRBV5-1	CASSLTPHREQFF	TGCGCCAGCAGCTTGACACCTCATAGGGAGCAGTTCTTC
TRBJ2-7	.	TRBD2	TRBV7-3	CASSLETSGADYEQYF	TGTGCCAGCAGCTTAGAAACTAGCGGGGCCGACTACGAGCAGTACTTC
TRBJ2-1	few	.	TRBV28	CASSPPGAYNEQFF	TGTGCCAGCAGTCCGCCGGGAGCCTACAATGAGCAGTTCTTC
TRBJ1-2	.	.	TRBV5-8	CASSLVGSAHGYTF	TGTGCCAGCAGCTTGGTGGGGTCAGCCCATGGCTACACCTTC
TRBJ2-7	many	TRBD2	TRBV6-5	CASSLASRGEGYEQYF	TGTGCCAGCAGCCTAGCTTCCCGGGGGGAAGGCTACGAGCAGTACTTC
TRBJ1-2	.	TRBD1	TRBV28	CASSFRDRGYGYTF	TGTGCCAGCAGTTTCAGGGACAGGGGATATGGCTACACCTTC
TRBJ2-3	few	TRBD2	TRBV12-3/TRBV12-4	CASTPLAGGPKDTQYF	TGTGCCAGCACCCCACTAGCGGGGGGGCCAAAGGATACGCAGTATTTT
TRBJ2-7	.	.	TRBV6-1	CASSESWGSAYEQYF	TGTGCCAGCAGTGAGTCCTGGGGGAGCGCCTACGAGCAGTACTTC
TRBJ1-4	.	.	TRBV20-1	CSARVGQGINEKLFF	TGCAGTGCTAGAGTGGGGCAGGGGATTAATGAAAAACTGTTTTTT
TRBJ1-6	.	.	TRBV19	CASSNPQITQYNSPLHF	TGTGCCAGTAGTAATCCACAAATCACCCAATATAATTCACCCCTCCACTTT
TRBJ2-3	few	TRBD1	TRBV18	CASSPTQGAGSDTQYF	TGTGCCAGCTCCCCCACTCAGGGGGCTGGATCAGATACGCAGTATTTT
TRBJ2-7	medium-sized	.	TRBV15	CATSRDRGLNYEQYF	TGTGCCACCAGCAGAGATAGGGGTTTGAACTACGAGCAGTACTTC
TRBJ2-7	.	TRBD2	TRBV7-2	CASSQQYSGGARGEQYF	TGTGCCAGCAGCCAGCAATATAGCGGGGGGGCCCGTGGCGAGCAGTACTTC
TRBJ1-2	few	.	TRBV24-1	CATAFLYGYTF	TGTGCCACCGCATTCCTCTATGGCTACACCTTC
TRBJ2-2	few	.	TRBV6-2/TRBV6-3	CASSYSISSGGELFF	TGTGCCAGCAGTTACTCGATTTCCTCAGGCGGGGAGCTGTTTTTT
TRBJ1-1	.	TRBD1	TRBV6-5	CASSYRTGDTEAFF	TGTGCCAGCAGTTATCGGACAGGGGACACTGAAGCTTTCTTT
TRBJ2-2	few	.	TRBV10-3	CAINGGDNHGELFF	TGTGCCATCAACGGAGGGGATAACCACGGGGAGCTGTTTTTT
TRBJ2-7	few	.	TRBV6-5	CASSPQIGSSYEQYF	TGTGCCAGCAGCCCCCAGATAGGGAGCTCCTACGAGCAGTACTTC
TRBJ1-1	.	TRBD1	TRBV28	CASSGRGLYTEAFF	TGTGCCAGCAGTGGCAGGGGGCTGTACACTGAAGCTTTCTTT
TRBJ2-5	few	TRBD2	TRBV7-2	CASSPGLAGETQYF	TGTGCCAGCAGCCCAGGACTAGCGGGGGAGACCCAGTACTTC
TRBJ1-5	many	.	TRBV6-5	CASSYVRGRQPQHF	TGTGCCAGCAGTTACGTCAGGGGAAGACAGCCCCAGCATTTT
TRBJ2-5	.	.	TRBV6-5	CASTQETQYF	TGTGCCAGCACCCAAGAGACCCAGTACTTC
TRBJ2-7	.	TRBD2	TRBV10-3	CAISTSSGGPYEQYF	TGTGCCATCAGTACCTCTAGCGGGGGGCCATACGAGCAGTACTTC
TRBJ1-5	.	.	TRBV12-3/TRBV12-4	CASSASQGRQPQHF	TGTGCCAGCAGTGCTTCACAGGGTCGTCAGCCCCAGCATTTT
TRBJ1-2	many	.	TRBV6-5	CASSYSVGWSGYTF	TGTGCCAGCAGTTACTCGGTGGGTTGGAGTGGCTACACCTTC
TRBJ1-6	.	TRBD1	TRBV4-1	CASSPTGNNSPLHF	TGCGCCAGCAGCCCGACAGGGAATAATTCACCCCTCCACTTT
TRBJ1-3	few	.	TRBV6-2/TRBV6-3	CASSYRGSGNTIYF	TGTGCCAGCAGTTACAGAGGGTCTGGAAACACCATATATTTT
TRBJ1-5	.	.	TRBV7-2	CASSLGGSDGGRPQHF	TGTGCCAGCAGCTTAGGGGGTTCGGACGGCGGCCGGCCCCAGCATTTT
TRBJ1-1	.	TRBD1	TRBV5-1	CASTQGAGQPEAFF	TGCGCCAGCACCCAGGGGGCCGGGCAACCTGAAGCTTTCTTT
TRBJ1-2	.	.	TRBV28	CASLGVLGYGYTF	TGTGCCAGTTTGGGGGTCCTCGGCTATGGCTACACCTTC
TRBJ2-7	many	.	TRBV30	CAWAGHGAYEQYF	TGTGCCTGGGCAGGTCACGGCGCCTACGAGCAGTACTTC